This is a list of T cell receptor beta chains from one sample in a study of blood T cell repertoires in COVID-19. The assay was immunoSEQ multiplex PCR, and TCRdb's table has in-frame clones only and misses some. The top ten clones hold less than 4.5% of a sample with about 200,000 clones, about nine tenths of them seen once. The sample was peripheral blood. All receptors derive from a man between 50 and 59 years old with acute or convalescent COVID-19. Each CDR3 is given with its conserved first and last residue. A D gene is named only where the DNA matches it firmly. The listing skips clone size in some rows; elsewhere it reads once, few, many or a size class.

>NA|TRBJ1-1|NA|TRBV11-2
CASRHPGANTEAFF
TGTGCCAGCAGACATCCTGGGGCGAACACTGAAGCTTTCTTT
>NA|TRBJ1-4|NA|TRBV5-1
CASTSGRLPSTNEKLFF
TGCGCCAGCACCTCAGGGAGGCTACCTTCAACTAATGAAAAACTGTTTTTT
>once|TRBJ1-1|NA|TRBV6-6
CASTPRGGTMNTEAFF
TGTGCCAGCACCCCACGGGGGGGCACAATGAACACTGAAGCTTTCTTT
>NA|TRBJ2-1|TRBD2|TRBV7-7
CASSRGLAGGSEQFF
TGTGCCAGCAGCCGGGGACTAGCGGGGGGGAGTGAGCAGTTCTTC
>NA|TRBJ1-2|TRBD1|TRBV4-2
CASSQVMTGNFYGYTF
TGTGCCAGCAGCCAAGTGATGACAGGGAACTTTTATGGCTACACCTTC
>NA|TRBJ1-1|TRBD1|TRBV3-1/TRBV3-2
CASRNAGGTEAFF
TGTGCCAGCAGGAACGCAGGGGGAACTGAAGCTTTCTTT
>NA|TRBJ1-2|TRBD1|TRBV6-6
CASRTGGINYGYTF
TGTGCCAGCAGGACAGGGGGCATAAACTATGGCTACACCTTC
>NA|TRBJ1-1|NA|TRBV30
CAWSEQNTEAFF
TGTGCCTGGAGTGAACAGAACACTGAAGCTTTCTTT
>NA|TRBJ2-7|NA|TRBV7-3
CASSLGDWNYEQYF
TGTGCCAGCAGCTTAGGGGACTGGAACTACGAGCAGTACTTC
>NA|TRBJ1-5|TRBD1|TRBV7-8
CASSFSGTGVGNQPQHF
TGTGCCAGCAGCTTCTCCGGGACAGGTGTCGGCAATCAGCCCCAGCATTTT
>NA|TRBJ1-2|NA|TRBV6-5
CASSSPTSSYGYTF
TGTGCCAGCAGTTCCCCGACATCCTCCTATGGCTACACCTTC
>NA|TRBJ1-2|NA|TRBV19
CASHDPAGSIPNYGYTF
TGTGCCAGCCACGACCCCGCAGGGTCCATACCTAACTATGGCTACACCTTC
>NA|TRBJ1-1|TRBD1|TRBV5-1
CASSLDRGPATEAFF
TGCGCCAGCAGCCTGGACAGGGGGCCGGCCACTGAAGCTTTCTTT
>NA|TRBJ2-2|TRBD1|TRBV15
CATSRGRTGGTGELFF
TGTGCCACCAGCAGAGGTCGGACAGGGGGGACCGGGGAGCTGTTTTTT
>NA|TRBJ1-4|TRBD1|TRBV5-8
CASSPGTGGANEKLFF
TGTGCCAGCAGTCCCGGGACAGGGGGTGCTAATGAAAAACTGTTTTTT
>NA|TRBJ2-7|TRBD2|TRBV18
CASSSGGFGEQYF
TGTGCCAGCTCATCCGGGGGGTTTGGTGAGCAGTACTTC
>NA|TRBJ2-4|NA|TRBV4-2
CASSKTDVAGAKNIQYF
TGTGCCAGCAGCAAAACAGACGTTGCAGGCGCCAAAAACATTCAGTACTTC
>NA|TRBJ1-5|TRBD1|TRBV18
CASSRGGQPQHF
TGTGCCAGCTCAAGAGGGGGCCAGCCCCAGCATTTT
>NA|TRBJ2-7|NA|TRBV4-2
CASSQGQFYEQYF
TGTGCCAGCAGCCAAGGGCAGTTCTACGAGCAGTACTTC
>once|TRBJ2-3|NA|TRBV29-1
CSVERDSRDTDTQYF
TGCAGCGTTGAACGGGATAGTAGGGATACAGATACGCAGTATTTT
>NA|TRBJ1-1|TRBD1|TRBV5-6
CASSRDSQEAFF
TGTGCCAGCAGCCGGGACAGCCAAGAAGCTTTCTTT
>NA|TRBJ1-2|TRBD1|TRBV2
CASRSNPGSGGNSYGYTF
TGTGCCAGCAGGTCAAATCCGGGATCAGGGGGCAATAGCTATGGCTACACCTTC